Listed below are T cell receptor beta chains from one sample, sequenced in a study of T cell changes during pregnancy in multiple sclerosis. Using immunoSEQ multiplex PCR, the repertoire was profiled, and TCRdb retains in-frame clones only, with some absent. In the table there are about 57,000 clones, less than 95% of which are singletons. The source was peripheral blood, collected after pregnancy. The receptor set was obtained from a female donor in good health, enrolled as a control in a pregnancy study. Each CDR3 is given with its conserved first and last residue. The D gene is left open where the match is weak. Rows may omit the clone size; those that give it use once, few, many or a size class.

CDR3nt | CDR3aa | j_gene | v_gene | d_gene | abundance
TGTGCCTGGAGTGTGTTGCGGAGCTCCTACAATGAGCAGTTCTTC | CAWSVLRSSYNEQFF | TRBJ2-1 | TRBV30 | . | .
TGTGCCAGCAGTTTCTCCAGGGGTTGGGGGCAGTACTTC | CASSFSRGWGQYF | TRBJ2-7 | TRBV27 | . | .
TGCGCCAGCAGCCTTTCGGCTAGCGGGAGCAGGATTCAGTACTTC | CASSLSASGSRIQYF | TRBJ2-4 | TRBV4-1 | TRBD2 | .
TGTGCCACCAGCCTAGTGAAACAAGAGACCCAGTACTTC | CATSLVKQETQYF | TRBJ2-5 | TRBV15 | . | .
TGTGCCAGCAGTCCGACAGGGGGCAACACTGAAGCTTTCTTT | CASSPTGGNTEAFF | TRBJ1-1 | TRBV6-1 | TRBD1 | .
TGCGCCAGCAGCCCACGACAGGGAGGCACTGAAGCTTTCTTT | CASSPRQGGTEAFF | TRBJ1-1 | TRBV5-1 | TRBD1 | .
TGCGCCAGCACACAGGGCGATCAGCCCCAGCATTTT | CASTQGDQPQHF | TRBJ1-5 | TRBV10-2 | . | .
TGTGCCAGCAGCTTAGATTGGGCGGATACGCAGTATTTT | CASSLDWADTQYF | TRBJ2-3 | TRBV11-2 | . | .
TGTGCCAGCAGCTTAAAGGGGTATAGCAATCAGCCCCAGCATTTT | CASSLKGYSNQPQHF | TRBJ1-5 | TRBV7-2 | . | .
TGTGCTAGTGGTTTGGTGGGCGGGAGGGCCTACGAGCAGTACTTC | CASGLVGGRAYEQYF | TRBJ2-7 | TRBV12-5 | TRBD2 | .
TGTGCCAGCTCACCTCTCCGGGACAGGGCCCCGGGCACTGAAGCTTTCTTT | CASSPLRDRAPGTEAFF | TRBJ1-1 | TRBV18 | TRBD1 | .
TGTGCCAGCAGCCAACAGGGACAGCTTCAGTACTTC | CASSQQGQLQYF | TRBJ2-7 | TRBV7-2 | TRBD1 | .
TGTGCCAGTAGTATATATAACAGGGAAGAGGCACCCCTCCACTTT | CASSIYNREEAPLHF | TRBJ1-6 | TRBV19 | . | .
TGTGCCAGCAGCGAAGGACAGGGTGGGACGCAGTATTTT | CASSEGQGGTQYF | TRBJ2-3 | TRBV9 | TRBD1 | .
TGTGCCAGCAGATGGATGACAGGGACCTACACCTTC | CASRWMTGTYTF | TRBJ1-2 | TRBV7-9 | TRBD1 | .
TGTGCCAGCAGCGGGACTAGCGTTTACAATGAGCAGTTCTTC | CASSGTSVYNEQFF | TRBJ2-1 | TRBV11-3 | TRBD2 | .
TGTGCCAGCAGTGACGACCCGGGGGGCCGTGAGCAGTTCTTC | CASSDDPGGREQFF | TRBJ2-1 | TRBV6-1 | . | .
TGTGCCAGCAGCTTAATGGCTAGCCTGTTCTTC | CASSLMASLFF | TRBJ2-1 | TRBV11-3 | . | .
TGTGCCAGCAGCCGGACAGTTTATGCTGGAAACACCATATATTTT | CASSRTVYAGNTIYF | TRBJ1-3 | TRBV4-2 | . | .
TGTGCCACCAGCAGCCGGCGGGACTTCTATGGCTACACCTTC | CATSSRRDFYGYTF | TRBJ1-2 | TRBV15 | . | .
TGTGCCAGCAGCTTAGGCCTAAGGATAGCGGGAGGGCCCTCCGAGCAGTACTTC | CASSLGLRIAGGPSEQYF | TRBJ2-7 | TRBV13 | TRBD2 | .
TGCGCCAGCAGCCAAGAACCCCGCGGGGTTGGGGTCAATGAGCAGTTCTTC | CASSQEPRGVGVNEQFF | TRBJ2-1 | TRBV4-3 | . | .
TGTGCCACCACGCAGGGAAAGGGGGAGACCCAGTACTTC | CATTQGKGETQYF | TRBJ2-5 | TRBV28 | . | .
TGTGCCAGCGTCGCCGGGACAGGGCGTTCACCCCTCCACTTT | CASVAGTGRSPLHF | TRBJ1-6 | TRBV2 | TRBD1 | .
TGTGCCAGCAGCGACGGTCCGGGGGGGGGCCGGTACGAGCAGTACTTC | CASSDGPGGGRYEQYF | TRBJ2-7 | TRBV9 | TRBD2 | .
TGTGCCAGCAGCTTGGAACAGGGTGCCAGTAATGAAAAACTGTTTTTT | CASSLEQGASNEKLFF | TRBJ1-4 | TRBV5-4 | . | .
TGTGCCAGCACCCCAGGCACACATAGCACAGATACGCAGTATTTT | CASTPGTHSTDTQYF | TRBJ2-3 | TRBV9 | . | .
TGTGCCAGCAGCTTTGGGACTAGCTCGACAGATACGCAGTATTTT | CASSFGTSSTDTQYF | TRBJ2-3 | TRBV5-4 | TRBD2 | .
TGTGCCAGCAGCTGGTTGGTTGAGTCCTCCTTAGCCGAGCAGTACTTC | CASSWLVESSLAEQYF | TRBJ2-7 | TRBV5-5 | . | .
TGCGCCAGCAGCTTGGGACAGGACGGCTACACCTTC | CASSLGQDGYTF | TRBJ1-2 | TRBV5-1 | . | .
TGTGCCACCAGCAGAGAAGAAGAGGGCCGCAGCTTCGGGGAGCTGTTTTTT | CATSREEEGRSFGELFF | TRBJ2-2 | TRBV15 | . | .
TGTGCCAGCAGTGAGCCGGACAGGGTTCATGGCTACACCTTC | CASSEPDRVHGYTF | TRBJ1-2 | TRBV25-1 | TRBD1 | .
TGTGCCAGCAGCTTGCCCGGAACAGGTCAAGAGACCCAGTACTTC | CASSLPGTGQETQYF | TRBJ2-5 | TRBV7-2 | . | once
TGTGCCAGCAGCCGGACTAGCGGGGGCTACAATGAGCAGTTCTTC | CASSRTSGGYNEQFF | TRBJ2-1 | TRBV14 | TRBD2 | few
TGTGCCAGCAGTGAACCGGGACTCCAGTCATACAATGAGCAGTTCTTC | CASSEPGLQSYNEQFF | TRBJ2-1 | TRBV6-1 | . | .
TGTGCCAGCTCACCATTAATGGACAGAAATTCACCCCTCCACTTT | CASSPLMDRNSPLHF | TRBJ1-6 | TRBV18 | . | .
TGTGCCAGCAGCTCTAAATTCGACGGGGTGGGGTCACCCCTCCACTTT | CASSSKFDGVGSPLHF | TRBJ1-6 | TRBV7-9 | . | .
TGTGCCAGCAGTTTAGGGGGGGGTGGATGGACTGAAGCTTTCTTT | CASSLGGGGWTEAFF | TRBJ1-1 | TRBV27 | . | .
TGCGCCAGCAGCCCTTCCCCGGGACTAGTATCCTACGAGCAGTACTTC | CASSPSPGLVSYEQYF | TRBJ2-7 | TRBV4-1 | TRBD2 | .
TGTGCCAGCAACCCGGGACAGGGGTACGAGCAGTACTTC | CASNPGQGYEQYF | TRBJ2-7 | TRBV6-1 | TRBD1 | .
TGTGCCAGCAGCGGGGGGTCGGGGGTACCCTACGAGCAGTACTTC | CASSGGSGVPYEQYF | TRBJ2-7 | TRBV5-6 | . | .